The 23 T cell receptor beta chains given below trace back to one sample, sequenced in a study of blood T cell repertoires in COVID-19. The table came from immunoSEQ multiplex PCR; TCRdb's copy has only in-frame clones and leaves some out. The sample lists more than 75,000 clones; around nine tenths were seen once. Sequenced input: peripheral blood. All receptors derive from a man younger than 40 with acute or convalescent COVID-19.

The genes are TRBV4-1 and TRBJ2-7; 13 bases match TRBD2. From germline, CDR1 is MGHRA and CDR2 YSYEKL. The ends lost 2 bases at V and 4 bases at J; junction bases unmatched: 5. The CDR3 has 16 amino acids. In DNA, the CDR3 is TGCGCCAGCAGCCAAATGAGGACTAGCGGGAGATACGAGCAGTACTTC. It codes for CASSQMRTSGRYEQYF.

The rearrangement links TRBV10-2 to TRBJ1-5; 9 bases line up with TRBD1. Germline V gene sequence: CDR1 WSHSY, CDR2 SAAADI. The CDR3 totals 14 residues. V gave up 6 bases and J gave up 2 bases; unmatched junction bases: 2. Here the CDR3 reads CASRGTGRNQPQHF. CDR3 DNA: TGCGCCAGCAGGGGGACAGGGCGCAATCAGCCCCAGCATTTT.

This chain links TRBV9 with TRBJ2-5; no firm D call. The CDR3 sequence is 13 residues long. Trimming took 4 bases from V and 0 from J, leaving 7 bases between them. CDR1 and CDR2 from the germline V gene are SGDLS and YYNGEE. The CDR3 here is CASSSRYQETQYF. The CDR3, as DNA: TGTGCCAGCAGCTCCCGGTACCAAGAGACCCAGTACTTC.

The rearrangement joins TRBV6-1 to TRBJ2-2, with 15 bases fitting TRBD2. V was clipped by 4 bases and J by 8 bases; unmatched bases: 8. Germline-derived CDR1 and CDR2 are MNHNS and SASEGT. The CDR3 sequence is 17 residues long. CDR3 amino acids: CASSVGLAGGVWGELFF. In DNA form, the CDR3 reads TGTGCCAGCAGTGTCGGACTAGCGGGAGGGGTTTGGGGGGAGCTGTTTTTT.

The V and J genes are TRBV6-6 and TRBJ2-7; 7 bases agree with TRBD2. There are 15 residues in the CDR3. In germline, CDR1 is MNHNY, CDR2 SVGAGI (reference sequence). V trimming: 5 bases; J trimming: 2 bases; junction bases outside the gene matches: 9. The CDR3 bases are TGTGCCAGCAGTCAAGACGGGGCGGGAGCCTACGAGCAGTACTTC. Translation: CASSQDGAGAYEQYF.

J is TRBJ1-3 and V is TRBV7-8; D is unresolved. Trimming shortened V by 5 bases and J by 6 bases, and 17 bases separated the two germline ends. The CDR3 is 15 residues long. Germline CDR1 and CDR2: SGHVS and FQNEAQ. CDR3 sequence reads: CASSLQSSRPNTIYF. CDR3 nucleotides: TGTGCCAGCAGCCTTCAATCCAGCAGGCCAAACACCATATATTTT.

This clone appeared a single time. The CDR3 DNA reads as TGCGCCAGCAGCTTGGATCCAGGTGGCTACGAGCAGTACTTC. Protein: CASSLDPGGYEQYF. V and J are TRBV5-1 and TRBJ2-7; no firm D call. The germline CDR1 and CDR2 sequences are SGHRS and YFSETQ. V lost 0 bases, J lost 3 bases, and 10 bases lay in between. The CDR3 totals 14 residues.

The sample holds one count of this clone. The chain carries TRBV28 and TRBJ2-7, with 7 bases that match TRBD1. Germline trimming cut 7 bases from V and 6 bases from J; bases unmatched to any gene: 9. The CDR3 loop spans 13 amino acids. Per the germline V gene, CDR1 is MDHEN and CDR2 is SYDVKM. The CDR3 loop reads CASTPTGSVEQYF. DNA of the CDR3: TGTGCCAGCACCCCGACAGGGTCCGTCGAGCAGTACTTC.

In the case of this clone: Different DNA sequences within this sample yield the same CDR3. The rearrangement joins TRBV9 to TRBJ2-5, with 9 bases fitting TRBD1. The CDR3 consists of 15 residues. After removal of 0 bases from V and 2 bases from J, the junction contained 2 bases not matched to a gene. Per germline, CDR1 SGDLS and CDR2 YYNGEE. The CDR3 DNA follows: TGTGCCAGCAGCGTAGGACAGGGGGGGCAAGAGACCCAGTACTTC. It is translated as CASSVGQGGQETQYF.

The chain employs TRBV6-5 and TRBJ2-3, with TRBD2 identical over 13 bases. Germline-derived CDR1 and CDR2 are MNHEY and SVGAGI. Losses at the gene ends were 6 bases for V and 5 bases for J; bases not matched to a gene: 5. The CDR3 has 15 amino acids. The CDR3, as DNA: TGTGCCAGCAGAGGACTAGCGGGAGTGGTAGATACGCAGTATTTT. Encoded protein: CASRGLAGVVDTQYF.

The chain recombines TRBV6-5 with TRBJ1-5; 11 bases are a match to TRBD1. The CDR3 spans 15 residues. From germline, CDR1 is MNHEY and CDR2 SVGAGI. V lost 5 bases, J lost 4 bases, and 4 bases stayed unmatched. In DNA form, the CDR3 reads TGTGCCAGCAGTAAGGACAGGGGGCGAAATCAGCCCCAGCATTTT. Translation gives CASSKDRGRNQPQHF.

Regarding this clone: Germline and junction disagree at one end, which may indicate a read error. The chain combines TRBV19 with TRBJ2-1; D is perhaps TRBD1 (6 bases). Germline CDR1 and CDR2: LNHDA and SQIVND (reference sequence). The CDR3 runs to 14 residues. The CDR3 is CASRRSSQPGAALF. The DNA of the CDR3 is TGTGCCAGTAGACGGAGTTCTCAACCAGGGGCCGCGCTCTTC.

The chain carries TRBV28 and TRBJ2-7; 7 bases are a match to TRBD2. V was pared by 5 bases and J by 5 bases, with 21 bases of the junction left unmatched. Germline CDR1 MDHEN, CDR2 SYDVKM. This CDR3 is 18 amino acids long. CDR3 amino acids: CASSGGVKGRASWDEQYF. CDR3 sequence (DNA): TGTGCCAGCAGTGGGGGGGTTAAAGGGAGGGCCTCTTGGGACGAGCAGTACTTC.

On this clone: Its ends do not fully match the called genes, so a read error is possible. The V and J genes are TRBV10-1 and TRBJ2-7, with TRBD2 matching over 7 bases. The CDR3 is 10 amino acids. The germline CDR1 and CDR2 sequences are WNHNN and SYGVQD (reference sequence). In DNA form, the CDR3 reads TGCGCCAGAGTGCTCAGGGACTACTTCTTC. Its protein is CARVLRDYFF.

The chain carries TRBV9 and TRBJ2-2; perhaps TRBD2 as D (6 bases). V was trimmed by 7 bases and J by 7 bases, leaving 20 bases between them. CDR3 length: 15 residues. Germline V lookup: CDR1 SGDLS, CDR2 YYNGEE. CDR3 nucleotides: TGTGCCAGCGGTGGGGCGCGGGGAATTGTCGGGGAGCTGTTTTTT. Protein sequence: CASGGARGIVGELFF.

J is TRBJ2-2 and V is TRBV9; D is perhaps TRBD1 (7 bases). The ends were cut back, 4 bases at V and 7 bases at J, with 14 bases in the middle. Per the germline V gene, CDR1 is SGDLS and CDR2 is YYNGEE. This CDR3 comprises 14 residues. The CDR3, as DNA: TGTGCCAGCAGCCCCCAGGGGGGTGGCGGGGAGCTGTTTTTT. This sequence encodes CASSPQGGGGELFF.

V usage is TRBV27 and J usage is TRBJ2-6, with 7 bases lining up with TRBD1. J was trimmed by 4 bases and V by 0 bases; bases with no gene match: 6. This CDR3 is built from 17 residues. Germline values: CDR1 MNHEY, CDR2 SMNVEV (reference sequence). The DNA of the CDR3 is TGTGCCAGCAGTTTATCGATAGGGGGCAGGGGGGCCAACGTCCTGACTTTC. It encodes CASSLSIGGRGANVLTF.

V gene TRBV6-5 combines with J gene TRBJ2-2; D might be TRBD1 (6 bases). CDR3 size: 13 residues. In germline, CDR1 is MNHEY, CDR2 SVGAGI. V lost 10 bases, J lost 4 bases, and 13 bases lay in between. CDR3 bases: TGTGCCACCTCCCTAGGGGGCACCGGGGAGCTGTTTTTT. The encoded protein is CATSLGGTGELFF.

The rearrangement links TRBV25-1 to TRBJ1-2, with 8 bases that match TRBD1. From germline, CDR1 is MGHDK and CDR2 SYGVNS. The CDR3 is 15 amino acids. Trimming at V came to 2 bases and at J to 4 bases, leaving 6 bases not matched to a gene. The CDR3 is CASSEGQGSGYGYTF. The DNA for the CDR3 is TGTGCCAGCAGTGAAGGACAGGGATCGGGCTATGGCTACACCTTC.

The genes are TRBV18 and TRBJ1-4; 7 bases line up with TRBD1. Germline V gene sequence: CDR1 KGHSH, CDR2 LQKENI. The V segment lost 6 bases and the J segment 7 bases; nucleotides outside the gene matches: 8. The CDR3 extends over 14 amino acids. The CDR3 nucleotides are TGTGCCAGCTCCGTACAGGGGCGGGTTGAAAAACTGTTTTTT. This translates into CASSVQGRVEKLFF.

This clone was counted between two and nine times. V gene TRBV7-9 combines with J gene TRBJ2-2; a weak D match, TRBD1 (5 bases). The V gene lost 2 bases and the J gene lost 3 bases, with 10 bases spanning the gap. The CDR3 sequence is 15 residues long. Germline V gene sequence: CDR1 SEHNR, CDR2 FQNEAQ (reference sequence). The CDR3 spells CASSLLQGYTGELFF. CDR3 DNA sequence: TGTGCCAGCAGCTTATTGCAGGGCTACACCGGGGAGCTGTTTTTT. Complete variable domain (other parts from reference TRBV7-9 and TRBJ2-2): DTGVSQNPRHKITKRGQNVTFRCDPISEHNRLYWYRQTLGQGPEFLTYFQNEAQLEKSRLLSDRFSAERPKGSFSTLEIQRTEQGDSAMYLCASSLLQGYTGELFFGEGSRLTVL.

This clone has only a few counts. The gene calls are TRBV6-6 and TRBJ1-1; a possible D gene is TRBD1 (6 bases). The CDR3 extends over 13 amino acids. The V gene lost 6 bases and the J gene lost 1 base, with 9 bases spanning the gap. Germline V gene data show CDR1 as MNHNY and CDR2 as SVGAGI (reference sequence). The CDR3: CASSEGQNTEAFF. The CDR3 DNA sequence: TGTGCCAGCAGCGAGGGACAGAACACTGAAGCTTTCTTT.

The chain uses TRBV7-3 and TRBJ1-1; D gene uncertain. Trimming removed 2 bases from V and 2 bases from J, with 6 bases in between. The CDR3 sequence is 13 residues long. Germline V CDR1 and CDR2: SGHTA, FQGTGA. CDR3 in DNA: TGTGCCAGCAGCTTAGGCAGAAACACTGAAGCTTTCTTT. Protein product: CASSLGRNTEAFF.